This T cell receptor beta chain was identified during a study of a mutant IDH1 vaccine in newly diagnosed glioma. Study-level background: Patients got their first vaccination 4-6 weeks after radiotherapy alone, or with temozolomide cycles. Study-wide results and limits: Pseudoprogression showed no apparent link to changes in top peripheral T cell clonotypes.

The repertoire was sequenced with immunoSEQ multiplex PCR; TCRdb's copy has only in-frame clones and lacks some. The table lists about 85,000 clones, roughly 86% of them singletons. This sample's time point: week 47, end of study. The investigators gave 300 ug of mutant IDH1 20-mer peptide in each vaccine dose, together with topical imiquimod. The V and J ends lost 0 bases and 7 bases respectively, with 3 bases between them. The CDR3 is made up of 12 amino acids. Germline V lookup: CDR1 PRHDT, CDR2 FYEKMQ (reference sequence). In regard to this clone: The antigen remains undetermined.

The chain combines TRBV13 with TRBJ1-4, with D uncertain. Here the sequenced sample was PBMCs, taken from a glioma patient whose treatment included an IDH1 peptide vaccine. This clonotype was sampled from a woman in her fifties or sixties with glioma. The CDR3 here is CASSLGVEKLFF. CDR3 DNA: TGTGCCAGCAGCTTAGGCGTTGAAAAACTGTTTTTT.